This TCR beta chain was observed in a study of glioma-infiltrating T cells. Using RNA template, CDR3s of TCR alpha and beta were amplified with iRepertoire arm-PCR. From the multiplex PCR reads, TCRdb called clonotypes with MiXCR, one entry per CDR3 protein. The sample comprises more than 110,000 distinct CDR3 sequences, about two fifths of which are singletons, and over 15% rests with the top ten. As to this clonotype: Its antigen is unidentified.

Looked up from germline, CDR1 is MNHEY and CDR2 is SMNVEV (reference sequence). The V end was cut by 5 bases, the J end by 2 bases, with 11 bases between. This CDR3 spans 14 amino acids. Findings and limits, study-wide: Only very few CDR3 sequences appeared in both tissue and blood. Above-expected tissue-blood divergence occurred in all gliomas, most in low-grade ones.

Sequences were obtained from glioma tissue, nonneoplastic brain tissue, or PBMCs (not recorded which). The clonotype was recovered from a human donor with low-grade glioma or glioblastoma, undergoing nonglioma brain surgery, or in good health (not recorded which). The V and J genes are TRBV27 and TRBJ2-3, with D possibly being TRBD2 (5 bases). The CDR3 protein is CASSIGVATDTQYF. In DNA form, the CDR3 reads TGTGCCAGCAGTATCGGGGTCGCCACAGATACGCAGTATTTT.